This T cell receptor (beta chain) was identified in a study of graft-versus-host responses after intestinal transplantation. Study context: Each recipient received a multivisceral, liver-intestinal, or isolated intestinal graft.

This CDR3 has 13 residues. Germline V gene sequence: CDR1 SEHNR, CDR2 FQNEAQ (reference sequence). After removal of 6 bases from V and 8 bases from J, the junction contained 6 bases not matched to a gene. Produced via immunoSEQ multiplex PCR; TCRdb's table is partial and in-frame only. The repertoire has some 8,200 clones, approximately 97% of them found once; the top ten carry over 0.2%. Sequenced here: PBMCs, sampled 23 days after intestinal transplant. The chain has TRBV7-9 and TRBJ1-2; the match to TRBD1 covers 10 bases. The sequence derives from a human patient who received an intestinal transplant, so some T cells may come from the graft donor. CDR3 nucleotides: TGTGCCAGCAGAAAGACAGGGGGCCAGGGCTACACCTTC. Translated, it gives CASRKTGGQGYTF.